The 24 T cell receptor beta chains given below trace back to one sample, sequenced in a study of CD8+ T cells in alopecia areata (dated by TCRdb to the late 2010s). Libraries were made using the immunoSEQ multiplex PCR assay. For TCR sequencing, RNA was extracted from every sample and reverse transcribed into cDNA to serve as template. This is the immuneACCESS table as TCRdb keeps it, with only in-frame sequences that have V and J called. A part of the clones is gone; compared with another copy, unresolved V genes explain less than half, and the rest is unexplained. Here the sample has about 140,000 clones; roughly 60% occur a single time. About 4.9% of the sample goes to the ten largest clones. Material for sequencing was CD4+ T cells sorted from blood. The origin of the receptors is a human donor in good health.

The count of this clone is one. V gene TRBV29-1 combines with J gene TRBJ2-1; 11 bases line up with TRBD2. Germline values: CDR1 SQVTM, CDR2 ANQGSEA. J was trimmed by 0 bases and V by 4 bases; bases with no gene match: 8. The CDR3 contains 17 residues. CDR3 loop: CSVAGLADQSSYNEQFF. In DNA form, the CDR3 reads TGCAGCGTTGCGGGACTAGCGGACCAAAGCTCCTACAATGAGCAGTTCTTC.

The J gene is TRBJ2-2, the V gene TRBV2; 11 bases map to TRBD2. Unmatched junction bases numbered 6, after V lost 6 bases and J lost 6 bases. The CDR3 spans 15 residues. Germline V CDR1 and CDR2: SNHLY, FYNNEI. CDR3 protein: CASRRELAGAGELFF. The CDR3 nucleotides read TGTGCCAGCAGGAGGGAACTAGCGGGAGCCGGGGAGCTGTTTTTT.

The CDR3, as DNA: TGTGCCACCCTAGCGAGAGGCACAGATACGCAGTATTTT. This sequence encodes CATLARGTDTQYF. The gene calls are TRBV6-6 and TRBJ2-3; D might be TRBD2 (6 bases). The CDR3 has 13 amino acids. V was pared by 10 bases and J by 1 base, with 12 bases between. Germline V CDR1 and CDR2: MNHNY, SVGAGI (reference sequence).

The CDR3 region is CSVRGPYEQYF. CDR3 nucleotides: TGCAGCGTCCGCGGGCCCTACGAGCAGTACTTC. J is TRBJ2-7 and V is TRBV29-1; weak D call: TRBD2 (5 bases). The CDR3 loop spans 11 amino acids. The V gene's germline CDR1 is SQVTM and CDR2 ANQGSEA. Trimming left V 6 bases short and J 2 bases short, with 8 bases between.

This clone has only a few counts. The chain couples TRBV28 to TRBJ2-7, with 9 bases matching TRBD1. The CDR3 is 13 amino acids. CDR1 and CDR2 (germline): MDHEN, SYDVKM. The V gene end was trimmed by 8 bases and the J gene end by 6 bases; junction bases not matched to a gene: 8. This chain's CDR3 is CASRSRDRVEQYF. The CDR3 nucleotides read TGTGCCAGCCGGTCCCGGGACAGGGTCGAGCAGTACTTC.

The chain couples TRBV5-4 to TRBJ1-5; D perhaps matches TRBD1 (6 bases). Per the germline V gene, CDR1 is SGHNT and CDR2 is YYREEE (reference sequence). This CDR3 spans 14 amino acids. Trimming shortened V by 3 bases and J by 7 bases, and 14 bases separated the two germline ends. As DNA, the CDR3 is TGTGCCAGCAGCTCTCAGGGGTCCGGGCAGCCCCAGCATTTT. Protein: CASSSQGSGQPQHF.

The rearrangement joins TRBV7-2 to TRBJ2-7; D gene unclear. The CDR3 contains 13 residues. Germline-derived CDR1 and CDR2 are SGHTA and FQGNSA. With 0 bases removed from V and 3 bases from J, the gap between germline ends came to 6 bases. This chain's CDR3 is CASSLAGFYEQYF. In DNA form, the CDR3 reads TGTGCCAGCAGCTTAGCCGGATTCTACGAGCAGTACTTC. The variable domain in full, completed from reference TRBV7-2 and TRBJ2-7, reads GAGVSQSPSNKVTEKGKDVELRCDPISGHTALYWYRQSLGQGLEFLIYFQGNSAPDKSGLPSDRFSAERTGGSVSTLTIQRTQQEDSAVYLCASSLAGFYEQYFGPGTRLTVT.

This clone occurred a few times. The chain couples TRBV5-6 to TRBJ1-4; 11 bases are a match to TRBD1. The CDR3 runs 17 residues. The germline V gene has CDR1 SGHDT and CDR2 YYEEEE. Unmatched junction bases numbered 12, after V lost 4 bases and J lost 7 bases. CDR3 bases: TGTGCCAGCAGCATACCCTCAAGGACAGGGGGCCGTGAAAAACTGTTTTTT. It is translated as CASSIPSRTGGREKLFF.

The chain joins TRBV30 to TRBJ1-5; D unclear. Germline CDR1 is GTSNPN and CDR2 is SVGIG (reference sequence). The length of the CDR3 is 13 residues. The V end was cut by 1 base, the J end by 4 bases, with 8 bases between. In DNA, the CDR3 is TGTGCCTGGAGTGAAGGTGCGAATCAGCCCCAGCATTTT. The encoded protein is CAWSEGANQPQHF.

The chain joins TRBV30 to TRBJ1-1; D is undetermined. Germline V gene lookup returns CDR1 GTSNPN and CDR2 SVGIG (reference sequence). The V end lost 7 bases, the J end lost 4 bases, and 13 bases lay between the germline ends. The CDR3 runs 12 residues. The CDR3 DNA reads TGTGCCTTGACCACGGAGGGCACTGAAGCTTTCTTT. Amino acids: CALTTEGTEAFF.

The chain couples TRBV6-5 to TRBJ2-7; tentatively, D is TRBD1 or TRBD2 (8 bases each). This CDR3 spans 14 amino acids. Looked up from germline, CDR1 is MNHEY and CDR2 is SVGAGI. V lost 4 bases and J lost 7, with 17 bases in between. The CDR3 here is CASSSGTGGREQYF. CDR3 coding DNA: TGTGCCAGCAGTTCCGGGACAGGCGGGAGGGAGCAGTACTTC.

This rearrangement joins TRBV25-1 to TRBJ1-1; D gene ambiguous. The CDR3 contains 16 residues. The V end was cut by 1 base, the J end by 4 bases, with 16 bases between. Germline CDR1 and CDR2: MGHDK and SYGVNS. The CDR3 region is CASSELRGPLGTEAFF. Here the CDR3 DNA reads TGTGCCAGCAGTGAATTGCGCGGACCCCTGGGCACTGAAGCTTTCTTT.

J is TRBJ2-7 and V is TRBV29-1; 8 bases align to TRBD1. Germline assignment: CDR1 SQVTM and CDR2 ANQGSEA. The CDR3 is 12 amino acids. Trimming removed 7 bases from V and 3 bases from J; junction bases left unmatched: 5. The CDR3 reads CSAKDRDYEQYF. The CDR3 DNA is TGCAGCGCCAAGGACAGGGACTACGAGCAGTACTTC.

J is TRBJ2-5 and V is TRBV5-1; possibly TRBD1 for D (6 bases). Trimming stripped 4 bases from V and 4 bases from J, with 14 bases between. The CDR3 has 14 amino acids. Germline CDR1 SGHRS, CDR2 YFSETQ. The CDR3 sequence: CASSPTGIGETQYF. The CDR3 DNA follows: TGCGCCAGCAGCCCGACAGGAATAGGAGAGACCCAGTACTTC. Together with reference TRBV5-1 and TRBJ2-5, the CDR3 gives the full variable domain: KAGVTQTPRYLIKTRGQQVTLSCSPISGHRSVSWYQQTPGQGLQFLFEYFSETQRNKGNFPGRFSGRQFSNSRSEMNVSTLELGDSALYLCASSPTGIGETQYFGPGTRLLVL.

V is TRBV6-5 and J is TRBJ1-1; 7 nucleotides agree with TRBD1. The CDR3 spans 16 residues. V trimming: 4 bases; J trimming: 4 bases; junction bases outside the gene matches: 12. Germline assignment: CDR1 MNHEY and CDR2 SVGAGI. The CDR3 coding sequence is TGTGCCAGCAGTTTCTTATACAGGGGTCGAGGCACTGAAGCTTTCTTT. Amino acid sequence: CASSFLYRGRGTEAFF.

This clone appeared a few times. The genes are TRBV25-1 and TRBJ1-2; a possible D gene is TRBD1 (6 bases). The length of the CDR3 is 15 residues. CDR1 and CDR2 from the germline V gene are MGHDK and SYGVNS. Trimming left V 1 base short and J 2 bases short, with 11 bases between. The CDR3 region is CASSELGGQNYGYTF. The CDR3 DNA reads as TGTGCCAGCAGTGAATTAGGCGGACAGAACTATGGCTACACCTTC.

The J gene is TRBJ1-5, the V gene TRBV27; D call uncertain. The V and J ends lost 6 bases and 0 bases respectively, with 9 bases between them. The CDR3 covers 14 residues. The germline gives CDR1 MNHEY, CDR2 SMNVEV (reference sequence). The CDR3 DNA sequence: TGTGCCAGCAGCTCGACCCTTAGCAATCAGCCCCAGCATTTT. This gives the protein CASSSTLSNQPQHF.

This clone has just one count. The chain couples TRBV5-6 to TRBJ2-7; no clear D gene. Between the trimmed V and J ends, which lost 0 bases and 1 base, there was a span of 8 bases. The length of the CDR3 is 14 residues. Germline V gene sequence: CDR1 SGHDT, CDR2 YYEEEE. CDR3 sequence reads: CASSLAAGSYEQYF. CDR3 coding DNA: TGTGCCAGCAGCTTGGCTGCCGGATCCTACGAGCAGTACTTC. The full variable domain, its missing parts supplied by reference TRBV5-6 and TRBJ2-7, is DAGVTQSPTHLIKTRGQQVTLRCSPKSGHDTVSWYQQALGQGPQFIFQYYEEEERQRGNFPDRFSGHQFPNYSSELNVNALLLGDSALYLCASSLAAGSYEQYFGPGTRLTVT.

This clone occurred a few times. The V call is TRBV29-1, the J call TRBJ2-1; D is unclear. Trimming took 8 bases from V and 7 from J, leaving 12 bases between them. The CDR3 loop spans 11 amino acids. Germline CDR1 SQVTM, CDR2 ANQGSEA. CDR3: CSSTLANEQFF. The CDR3, as DNA: TGCAGCTCTACCCTCGCAAATGAGCAGTTCTTC.

This clone was detected only once. This rearrangement joins TRBV25-1 to TRBJ1-1, with 10 bases that match TRBD1. J was trimmed by 10 bases and V by 10 bases; bases with no gene match: 9. The germline gives CDR1 MGHDK, CDR2 SYGVNS. This CDR3 region has 12 residues. As DNA, the CDR3 is TGTGCCACCAGGACAGGGGGTTCGTCAGCTTTCTTT. Amino acid sequence: CATRTGGSSAFF.

The rearrangement joins TRBV29-1 to TRBJ1-1, with unresolved D. V dropped 6 bases and J dropped 8 bases, with 13 bases sitting between them. Germline CDR1 reads SQVTM; CDR2 reads ANQGSEA. There are 11 residues in the CDR3. The CDR3 region has the DNA TGCAGCGTGTCTCGGCTTATGGAAGCTTTCTTT. Translated, it gives CSVSRLMEAFF.

V gene TRBV29-1 combines with J gene TRBJ2-7; possible D gene TRBD1, 6 bases. Trimming left V 4 bases short and J 1 base short, with 17 bases between. The CDR3 extends over 15 amino acids. CDR1 and CDR2 (germline): SQVTM, ANQGSEA. Here the CDR3 DNA reads TGCAGCGTTGGGGCTCGGGACACCGGGTCCTACGAGCAGTACTTC. Amino acid sequence: CSVGARDTGSYEQYF.

This clone came up once. The V call is TRBV30, the J call TRBJ1-5; possibly TRBD1 for D (5 bases). V was trimmed by 5 bases and J by 6 bases, leaving 14 bases between them. CDR1 GTSNPN and CDR2 SVGIG come from the germline V gene (reference sequence). This CDR3 is built from 13 residues. CDR3 coding DNA: TGTGCCTGGTCAGGGAGTCAGCCTCAGCCCCAGCATTTT. Encoded protein: CAWSGSQPQPQHF.

V gene TRBV7-2 combines with J gene TRBJ2-5; TRBD1 is a possible D gene (6 bases). The CDR3 has 14 residues. Trimming cost V 3 bases and J 5 bases, with 13 bases left between them. Germline loops: CDR1 SGHTA, CDR2 FQGNSA. In DNA, the CDR3 is TGTGCCAGCAGCTTCCAGGGGTTATTCGAGACCCAGTACTTC. Translation gives CASSFQGLFETQYF.